This passage covers 5 T cell receptor beta chains from one sample sequenced in a study of metastatic and nonmetastatic thyroid tumors. Patients had received no treatment of any kind before thyroid surgery. Via MiXCR, TCRdb re-called the PCR reads. The table records around 21,000 clones, roughly 20% of them present only once. Sequences were obtained from tumor tissue. The source of these receptors is a male donor with papillary thyroid cancer or a benign thyroid nodule (not recorded which). Some clones in this sample may be carry-over from other donors' samples.

This clone was observed at least ten times. The chain employs TRBV20-1 and TRBJ2-2; weak D call: TRBD1 (6 bases). CDR3 length equals 14 residues. V was cut by 2 bases and J by 5 bases, with 12 bases left in between. Germline V gene data show CDR1 as DFQATT and CDR2 as SNEGSKA (reference sequence). The DNA of the CDR3 is TGCAGTGCTAGAAAACAGGGAGTTACCGGGGAGCTGTTTTTT. It translates to CSARKQGVTGELFF.

This clone was detected ten times or more. J is TRBJ2-4 and V is TRBV19, with 9 nucleotides matching TRBD1. The germline V gene encodes CDR1 LNHDA and CDR2 SQIVND (reference sequence). The V gene end was trimmed by 3 bases and the J gene end by 8 bases; junction bases not matched to a gene: 5. This CDR3 has 14 residues. CDR3 DNA: TGTGCCAGTAGTATCCGGGACAGGGTAGACATTCAGTACTTC. Its translation: CASSIRDRVDIQYF. The variable domain in full, with the rest retrieved from reference TRBV19 and TRBJ2-4, is DGGITQSPKYLFRKEGQNVTLSCEQNLNHDAMYWYRQDPGQGLRLIYYSQIVNDFQKGDIAEGYSVSREKKESFPLTVTSAQKNPTAFYLCASSIRDRVDIQYFGAGTRLSVL.

V and J are TRBV4-3 and TRBJ2-7; possibly TRBD2 for D (6 bases). The length of the CDR3 is 17 residues. Germline CDR1 and CDR2: LGHNA and YSLEER. Between the trimmed V and J ends, which lost 7 bases and 4 bases, there was a span of 26 bases. The CDR3 DNA reads as TGCGCCAGCATCTTTTCCGGGAGTAGTGTAGGGGTTTACGAGCAGTACTTC. Translated: CASIFSGSSVGVYEQYF.

CDR3 region: CASSLGDRINYGYTF. The DNA for the CDR3 is TGCGCCAGCAGCTTGGGGGACAGGATTAACTATGGCTACACCTTC. The chain is built from TRBV5-1 and TRBJ1-2; 8 bases are a match to TRBD1. Germline V CDR1 and CDR2: SGHRS, YFSETQ. The CDR3 loop spans 15 amino acids. With 0 bases clipped from V and 1 base from J, the junction kept 2 bases outside the gene matches.

On this clone itself: This CDR3 fails to terminate in the conserved phenylalanine or tryptophan, so it likely reflects a read error. The V and J genes are TRBV28 and TRBJ1-2; TRBD1 agrees at 11 bases. The V gene's germline CDR1 is MDHEN and CDR2 SYDVKM. This CDR3 contains 16 residues. The V segment lost 2 bases and the J segment 6 bases; nucleotides outside the gene matches: 8. The DNA for the CDR3 is TGTGCCAGCAGTTTAGGGGGGACAGGGGGGACCCATGGCTACACCTTA. As protein: CASSLGGTGGTHGYTL.